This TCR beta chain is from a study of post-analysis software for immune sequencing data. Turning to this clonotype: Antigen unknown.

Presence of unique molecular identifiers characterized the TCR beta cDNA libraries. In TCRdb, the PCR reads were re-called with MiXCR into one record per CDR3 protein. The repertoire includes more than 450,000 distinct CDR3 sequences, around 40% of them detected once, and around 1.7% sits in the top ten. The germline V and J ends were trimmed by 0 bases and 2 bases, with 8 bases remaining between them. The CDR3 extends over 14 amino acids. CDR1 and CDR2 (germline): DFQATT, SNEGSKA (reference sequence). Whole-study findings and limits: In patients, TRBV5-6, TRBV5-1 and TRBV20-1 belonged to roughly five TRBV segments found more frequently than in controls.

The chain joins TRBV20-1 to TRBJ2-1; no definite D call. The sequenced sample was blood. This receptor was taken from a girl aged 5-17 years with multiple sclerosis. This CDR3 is CSARDPSPYNEQFF. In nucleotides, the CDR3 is TGCAGTGCTAGAGATCCCAGCCCCTACAATGAGCAGTTCTTC.